Shown below are 21 T cell receptor beta chains from a single sample sequenced in a study of blood T cells in healthy people across ages. A J-beta primer mix and a sample-barcoded 5' primer were used in a second PCR of roughly 7 to 12 cycles. TCRdb processed the 5' RACE reads anew with MiXCR; each CDR3 protein has one entry. Found here are roughly 800,000 distinct CDR3 sequences, around 34% of them singletons; the top ten hold 13%. The sequenced sample was blood. The receptors derive from a man aged 18 to 35 in good health.

This chain uses TRBV18 with TRBJ1-5; 7 bases align to TRBD1. Germline V CDR1 and CDR2: KGHSH, LQKENI. The length of the CDR3 is 16 residues. The J segment lost 5 bases and the V segment lost 0 bases, leaving 7 bases of the junction unmatched. This chain's CDR3 is CASSPPDRRLDQPQHF. The CDR3 DNA is TGTGCCAGCTCACCACCGGACAGGAGGTTGGATCAGCCCCAGCATTTT.

This chain connects TRBV7-2 to TRBJ2-1; D assignment may be TRBD1 or TRBD2 (5 bases each). Trimming removed 9 bases at V and 5 bases at J, with 14 bases between. Germline assignment: CDR1 SGHTA and CDR2 FQGNSA. CDR3 length equals 13 residues. CDR3 loop: CASVPGPNNEQFF. The DNA for the CDR3 is TGTGCCAGTGTGCCGGGGCCCAACAATGAGCAGTTCTTC. The variable domain in full, with the rest retrieved from reference TRBV7-2 and TRBJ2-1, is GAGVSQSPSNKVTEKGKDVELRCDPISGHTALYWYRQSLGQGLEFLIYFQGNSAPDKSGLPSDRFSAERTGGSVSTLTIQRTQQEDSAVYLCASVPGPNNEQFFGPGTRLTVL.

This clonotype was seen a few times. The chain joins TRBV20-1 to TRBJ2-5, with D possibly matching TRBD2 (5 bases). V dropped 5 bases and J dropped 5 bases, with 18 bases sitting between them. CDR3 length: 14 residues. Germline assignment: CDR1 DFQATT and CDR2 SNEGSKA (reference sequence). The CDR3 loop reads CSALKLGRMETQYF. DNA of the CDR3: TGCAGTGCTCTCAAACTAGGACGTATGGAGACCCAGTACTTC.

Regarding this clonotype: A much larger clone sits a single nucleotide away, making a read error possible. The chain employs TRBV29-1 and TRBJ1-4, with 8 bases aligning to TRBD1. CDR3 length: 16 amino acids. CDR1 is SQVTM, CDR2 ANQGSEA, per germline. The CDR3 region is CSAQTGGPATNEELFF. The CDR3 DNA is TGCAGCGCTCAAACAGGGGGACCTGCAACTAATGAAGAACTGTTTTTT. The variable domain in full, with the rest retrieved from reference TRBV29-1 and TRBJ1-4, is SAVISQKPSRDICQRGTSLTIQCQVDSQVTMMFWYRQQPGQSLTLIATANQGSEATYESGFVIDKFPISRPNLTFSTLTVSNMSPEDSSIYLCSAQTGGPATNEELFFGSGTQLSVL.

The genes are TRBV5-1 and TRBJ2-7, with D unresolved. This CDR3 contains 15 residues. Trimming took off 0 bases at V and 7 bases at J, with 17 bases between the two ends. CDR1 SGHRS and CDR2 YFSETQ come from the germline V gene. The CDR3 DNA is TGCGCCAGCAGCTTGGGTGGCCGAATAGACAATGAGCAGTACTTC. The encoded protein is CASSLGGRIDNEQYF.

This clonotype was seen a few times. This sequence joins TRBV7-9 and TRBJ1-2; D remains unclear. Deletions cut 2 bases from V and 10 bases from J, with 8 bases between. The germline gives CDR1 SEHNR, CDR2 FQNEAQ (reference sequence). The CDR3 runs 11 residues. DNA for the CDR3: TGTGCCAGCAGCTTAAGTCAGGACTACACCTTC. It yields the protein CASSLSQDYTF.

As concerns this clonotype: One end of the junction does not line up with germline, which may come from a read error. The chain couples TRBV28 to TRBJ2-3, with 13 bases identical to TRBD2. The V gene's germline CDR1 is MDHEN and CDR2 SYDVKM. CDR3 length: 16 residues. Here the CDR3 reads CACRSGLAGFTDTQYF. CDR3 sequence (DNA): TGTGCCTGCAGGTCGGGACTAGCGGGGTTCACAGATACGCAGTATTTT.

This clonotype came up many times. The J gene is TRBJ2-4, the V gene TRBV4-2; 7 bases are a match to TRBD1. The germline V gene has CDR1 LGHNA and CDR2 YNFKEQ. The CDR3 has 16 residues. The V and J ends lost 3 bases and 0 bases, in that order; junction bases with no gene match: 5. In DNA, the CDR3 is TGTGCCAGCAGCCAGGGGGACAGTCTAGCCAAAAACATTCAGTACTTC. The encoded protein is CASSQGDSLAKNIQYF.

The chain recombines TRBV28 with TRBJ1-1, with D tentatively TRBD1 (6 bases). There are 13 residues in the CDR3. In germline, CDR1 is MDHEN, CDR2 SYDVKM. The V end was cut by 9 bases, the J end by 0 bases, with 11 bases between. The CDR3 reads CASPTGVNTEAFF. The CDR3 bases are TGTGCCAGTCCGACAGGAGTGAACACTGAAGCTTTCTTT. Full variable domain (rest looked up from reference TRBV28 and TRBJ1-1): DVKVTQSSRYLVKRTGEKVFLECVQDMDHENMFWYRQDPGLGLRLIYFSYDVKMKEKGDIPEGYSVSREKKERFSLILESASTNQTSMYLCASPTGVNTEAFFGQGTRLTVV.

A note on this clonotype: A much larger clone lies a single base off, so this may be a read error. Without the conserved terminal phenylalanine or tryptophan, this CDR3 likely stems from a read error. V and J are TRBV20-1 and TRBJ2-7, with TRBD1 as a possible D gene (6 bases). V was cut by 4 bases and J by 5 bases, with 21 bases left in between. The germline V gene has CDR1 DFQATT and CDR2 SNEGSKA (reference sequence). The CDR3 contains 15 residues. This CDR3 reads CSATETLLQGNEQYY. CDR3 DNA sequence: TGCAGTGCTACCGAGACCCTCTTACAGGGTAACGAGCAGTACTAC.

In DNA form, the CDR3 reads TGTGCCAGCACTCTTGACCCGAGCTCTGGGGCCAACGTCCTGACTTTC. This encodes CASTLDPSSGANVLTF. The chain recombines TRBV28 with TRBJ2-6; no definite D call. Trimming cost V 7 bases and J 0 bases, with 13 bases left between them. CDR1 MDHEN and CDR2 SYDVKM come from the germline V gene. There are 16 residues in the CDR3.

As concerns this clonotype: A much larger clonotype is one base distant, so this may be a read error. V usage is TRBV7-2 and J usage is TRBJ2-1, with 9 bases lining up with TRBD2. The CDR3 has 15 amino acids. The germline gives CDR1 SGHTA, CDR2 FQGNSA. This CDR3 is CASSLGGGASNEQLF. CDR3 in DNA: TGTGCCAGCAGCTTAGGCGGGGGGGCATCAAATGAGCAGTTATTC.

This clonotype was seen a handful of times. V usage is TRBV4-1 and J usage is TRBJ1-6; 7 bases are shared with TRBD1. CDR1 is MGHRA and CDR2 is YSYEKL in the germline V gene. Trimming cost V 1 base and J 7 bases; bases outside gene matches: 4. The CDR3 runs to 15 residues. The CDR3 DNA is TGCGCCAGCAGCCAAGTTGAGGGGGCGAATTCACCCCTCCACTTT. It encodes CASSQVEGANSPLHF.

This clonotype turned up a few times. The chain recombines TRBV2 with TRBJ1-5; D remains unclear. The germline gives CDR1 SNHLY, CDR2 FYNNEI. The CDR3 contains 14 residues. Between the trimmed V and J ends, which lost 2 bases and 0 bases, there was a span of 5 bases. CDR3 in DNA: TGTGCCAGCAGTGAATATCTTAGCAATCAGCCCCAGCATTTT. Encoded protein: CASSEYLSNQPQHF.

This clonotype was observed a few times. The chain carries TRBV6-6 and TRBJ2-3; no reliable D call. Trimming removed 2 bases from V and 2 bases from J, with 14 bases in between. The CDR3 is 16 residues long. CDR1 and CDR2 from the germline V gene are MNHNY and SVGAGI (reference sequence). As DNA, the CDR3 is TGTGCCAGCAGTTACAGTCCCCAGGACCACACAGATACGCAGTATTTT. This sequence encodes CASSYSPQDHTDTQYF.

Remarks on this clonotype: Compared with germline, one end of the junction differs, possibly owing to a read error. The chain recombines TRBV7-9 with TRBJ1-1; no reliable D call. This CDR3 contains 13 residues. Germline V CDR1 and CDR2: SEHNR, FQNEAQ (reference sequence). The CDR3 loop is CTSSHDYMPEAFF. The CDR3 bases are TGTACCAGCAGCCACGATTACATGCCCGAAGCTTTCTTT.

This clonotype was observed many times. This sequence joins TRBV20-1 and TRBJ2-7; possibly TRBD1 for D (5 bases). The length of the CDR3 is 11 residues. Germline V gene sequence: CDR1 DFQATT, CDR2 SNEGSKA (reference sequence). V was clipped by 6 bases and J by 3 bases, with 9 bases between them. CDR3 amino acids: CSADRGYEQYF. The CDR3 region has the DNA TGCAGTGCCGATAGGGGCTACGAGCAGTACTTC.

This clonotype was recorded once. The chain links TRBV4-1 to TRBJ2-7, with D hard to call. Germline V gene sequence: CDR1 MGHRA, CDR2 YSYEKL. This CDR3 contains 16 residues. V was trimmed by 0 bases and J by 7 bases, leaving 19 bases between them. This CDR3 is CASSQEPRSTYNEQYF. The CDR3 DNA sequence: TGCGCCAGCAGCCAAGAACCCCGGTCGACCTACAATGAGCAGTACTTC.

This clonotype was found many times. The chain carries TRBV7-2 and TRBJ1-2; unclear D gene. Germline V gives CDR1 SGHTA, CDR2 FQGNSA. CDR3 length: 12 amino acids. Deletions cut 5 bases from V and 4 bases from J, with 8 bases between. The CDR3 loop is CASSRDTYGYTF. CDR3 DNA sequence: TGTGCCAGCAGCCGTGATACCTATGGCTACACCTTC.

V gene TRBV7-2 combines with J gene TRBJ1-1; D unresolved. This CDR3 has 15 amino acids. Per the germline V gene, CDR1 is SGHTA and CDR2 is FQGNSA. Trimming left V 5 bases short and J 3 bases short, with 16 bases between. The CDR3 nucleotides read TGTGCCAGCAGCCCACAGAGTTTTATGGACACTGAAGCTTTCTTT. This encodes CASSPQSFMDTEAFF.

In its sample, this clonotype was seen many times. The chain carries TRBV2 and TRBJ2-3; 7 nucleotides agree with TRBD2. V trimming: 3 bases; J trimming: 3 bases; junction bases outside the gene matches: 6. CDR1 is SNHLY and CDR2 is FYNNEI in the germline V gene. The CDR3 length is 15 residues. CDR3 residues: CASSDLGGTTDTQYF. The CDR3 region has the DNA TGTGCCAGCAGTGATTTGGGAGGGACTACAGATACGCAGTATTTT.